This paragraph reports one TCR beta chain. This clonotype was counted a few times. No cognate antigen has been identified for it. No base-level quality is on record; no much larger clone is a single base apart. The donors were some 39 Caucasian individuals from Russia, aged roughly 6 to 95 years, who were systemically healthy. Roughly 11 milliliters of peripheral blood were drawn from each donor into EDTA-treated Vacutainer tubes. Ficoll-Paque density-gradient centrifugation was used to isolate PBMCs, with at least 6 million per sample. Total RNA, at least 5 micrograms per sample, was extracted from PBMCs with Trizol reagent. The percentages of naive CD45RAhigh/CD27high T cells were determined by flow cytometry on a PBMC aliquot from every donor. The CDR3 holds 16 amino acids from the cysteine to the phenylalanine. Left in the record is the CDR3 DNA by itself, 48 bases read in frame from the first base. From the germline V gene, CDR1 is SGHDN and CDR2 is FVKESK.

This record belongs to a study of blood T cells in healthy people across ages (dated by TCRdb to 2015 to 2017). With respect to the entire study: In model experiments, roughly one uniquely barcoded TCR beta cDNA molecule per two T cells was captured by template switching. Two additional independent replicas of 1 million unique cDNA reads from the same blood draw were analyzed for two donors (one aged 18 to 29 and one aged 80 or older). The study measured age-related changes in TCR beta repertoire diversity using deep sequencing normalized with unique cDNA molecular identifiers. The donors were split into four age groups: young (average about 16 years), middle-aged (over 35), aged (62) and long-lived (roughly 77).

On the study overall, not on this receptor specifically: Estimates of total diversity from one million sequenced T cells were regarded as lower bounds and underestimates. Compared with the aged group, the long-lived group had more naive CD4+ T cells, fewer expanded clones and increased TCR diversity, a pattern suggesting age selection. Because the CMV infection status of the donors was unknown, age-related changes in expanded clonotypes may potentially have been confounded. There was a strong correlation between observed TCR beta diversity and the percentage of naive T cells measured by flow cytometry. Since profiling was done on bulk unsorted PBMCs, naive and antigen-experienced compartments could not be conclusively compared. Observed TCR beta diversity per million T cells fell roughly linearly with age, and a significant reduction was already apparent by age about 38.

Libraries came from 5' RACE. TCRdb shows the sequencer as Illumina HiSeq 2500. A second PCR of roughly 7 to 12 cycles was performed with a sample-barcoded 5' primer and a J-beta primer mix. A template-switch 5' adaptor carrying 12 random nucleotides introduced a unique molecular identifier onto each TCR beta cDNA molecule. Each sample yielded at least 3 million CDR3-containing paired-end reads. First-strand cDNA synthesis was performed from all RNA using the Mint cDNA synthesis kit, with priming by a TRBC-specific oligonucleotide. Following uracil-DNA glycosylase treatment, a first 18-cycle PCR with universal primers M1SS and BC2_uni_R was performed on all cDNA. Concerning the study's data processing: For normalization, 1 million high-quality reads were randomly selected from each sample, with every read carrying a distinct molecular identifier. Instead of being binned into consensus sequences, reads that shared molecular identifiers were thrown out. MiTCR, with a Q25 quality threshold and the strictest error-elimination algorithm, was used for CDR3 identification, clonotype clustering and error correction. Lower-bound total TCR beta diversity was estimated with a nonparametric unseen species model using Euler transformation. Using fastp trimming at Q25 and MiXCR clonotype assembly, TCRdb reanalyzed the public sequencing data and kept in-frame beta chains. Rows are combined by CDR3 protein, so each entry shows the most common genes and DNA. The V and J calls and clone size come from TCRdb's table, not from the authors' own analysis. Present in this sample are approximately 760,000 distinct CDR3 sequences, roughly 25% of which were seen just once. 9.4% of the sample is held by the ten biggest clonotypes.

These data also formed part of another study, on T cells of mothers and their children. As the second paper documents: The donors were nine systemically healthy Caucasian individuals, made up of three mothers and their six children. cDNA synthesis consumed the entire amount of extracted RNA, loaded at 1.5 ug RNA in each 15 ul reaction. In the second PCR, sample barcodes and 2-4 random nucleotides were introduced via the M1S primer. Each mother yielded over 8.5 million TCR beta CDR3 reads and each child 2.5 million to 3 million reads. TCR recombination output is similarly shaped by thymic selection in related and unrelated pairs, with a minor effect exerted by inherited differences. Normalized repertoire overlap was always slightly but never significantly higher in related than unrelated mother-child pairs. No persistent microchimeric T cell clones were detected, at a sensitivity of 90 to 100 clones per million clonotypes. In the study, deep NGS was used to compare the TCR beta repertoires of mothers and children, and features distinguishing related mother-child pairs from unrelated individuals were sought. On average, the children were roughly 10 +/- 4 years old, while the mothers were about 37 +/- 4 years old. After adapter ligation was performed with NEBNext reagents, the libraries were sequenced on an Illumina HiSeq 2000 with 100+100 nt paired-end reads. Mother and child libraries were prepared a month apart and sequenced in separate runs to prevent cross-contamination. For each donor, somewhere between about 450,000 and 2,000,000 distinct TCR beta clonotypes were identified. Naive TCR beta clonotypes were estimated from low-frequency clonotypes matched to each donor's FACS-determined naive share, without sorting.

Sequenced: blood. The rearranged chain carries TRBV14 and TRBJ2-5, with TRBD2 identical over 10 junction bases. The J call is uncertain, as TRBJ2-7 better fits the DNA end. This sequence originates from a boy aged 10-17 years in good health. The DNA reads as follows: TGTGCCAGCAGCCAAGACGGCCTAGCGGGGGCCTACGAGCAGTACTTC. Translation gives CASSQDGLAGAYEQYF.